This T cell receptor (beta chain) emerged from a study of blood T cell repertoires in COVID-19. Across the study: COVID-19 samples from acute and convalescent phases originated in the United States, Italy and Spain. Sample material is recorded as cDNA or gDNA derived from T cells, B-cell-depleted T cells, or PBMCs.

Trimming took off 6 bases at V and 2 bases at J, with 13 bases between the two ends. The germline V gene encodes CDR1 MDHEN and CDR2 SYDVKM. CDR3 length: 15 residues. In the source study's methods: The assay estimated nucleated cells by amplifying reference gene primers. Only in-frame clones appear in the TCRdb table, and some are missing; sequencing was by immunoSEQ multiplex PCR. V and J calls and clone size are given by that table; D and trimming were obtained from the DNA. The sample carries 250,000 to 350,000 clones, around 87% recorded once. The gene calls are TRBV28 and TRBJ1-4; a weak D match, TRBD1 (5 bases). Sequenced material: peripheral blood. This clonotype was sampled from a woman aged 45-60 years who had recovered from COVID-19. CDR3 sequence: CASSPSRGTNEKLFF. CDR3 sequence (DNA): TGTGCCAGCAGCCCCTCCCGGGGGACTAATGAAAAACTGTTTTTT.